The 12 T cell receptor beta chains reported below all come from one sample, sequenced in a study of human T cells and chemical hapten exposure. TCRdb ran MiXCR on the RACE reads and lists one entry per CDR3 protein. The profile shows approximately 350,000 distinct CDR3 sequences, around 7% of them singletons. Time point of the sample: patch test 1, 2 weeks after DPC sensitization. Sample treatment: therapeutic diphenylcyclopropenone sensitization with weekly scalp DPC. Sequencing used whole blood, obtained in connection with sensitization to the hapten diphenylcyclopropenone (DPC). The receptors derive from a woman under 30 with alopecia areata. Some clones in this sample may be carry-over from other donors' samples.

This clonotype showed up just a few times. This chain links TRBV6-6 with TRBJ1-5; a possible D gene is TRBD1 (5 bases). Trimming removed 2 bases at V and 4 bases at J, with 9 bases between. Germline V gene data show CDR1 as MNHNY and CDR2 as SVGAGI (reference sequence). The CDR3 consists of 14 residues. CDR3 region: CASSYGHGNQPQHF. The CDR3 DNA reads as TGTGCCAGCAGTTACGGACACGGAAATCAGCCCCAGCATTTT.

V gene TRBV6-2 or TRBV6-3 combines with J gene TRBJ2-3, with 7 bases identical to TRBD2. V lost 6 bases to trimming and J lost 0 bases; unmatched junction nucleotides: 3. Germline lookup yields CDR1 MNHEY and CDR2 SVGEGT. This CDR3 has 14 amino acids. As DNA, the CDR3 is TGTGCCAGCAGCTGGCGGGGGAGCACAGATACGCAGTATTTT. Its translation: CASSWRGSTDTQYF.

This clonotype was detected a few times. This chain uses TRBV4-1 with TRBJ2-7; 9 bases align to TRBD1. In germline, CDR1 is MGHRA, CDR2 YSYEKL. J was trimmed by 5 bases and V by 6 bases; bases with no gene match: 11. The CDR3 length is 15 residues. The CDR3 spells CASSKGPGQGHEQYF. As DNA, the CDR3 is TGCGCCAGCAGTAAAGGCCCGGGACAGGGCCACGAGCAGTACTTC.

The chain recombines TRBV7-6 with TRBJ2-7; D call uncertain. V dropped 5 bases and J dropped 0 bases, with 11 bases sitting between them. The CDR3 runs to 14 residues. Germline V gives CDR1 SGHVS, CDR2 FNYEAQ. The CDR3 reads CASSASSSSYEQYF. For the CDR3, the DNA is TGTGCCAGCAGCGCGTCGAGCAGCTCCTACGAGCAGTACTTC.

This clonotype showed up just a few times. CDR3 DNA sequence: TGTGCCAGCAGCCAGATTTGGGCAGGAAACTATGGCTACACCTTC. Its protein product is CASSQIWAGNYGYTF. The chain carries TRBV7-9 and TRBJ1-2; no clear D. Germline V gene sequence: CDR1 SEHNR, CDR2 FQNEAQ (reference sequence). This CDR3 has 15 amino acids. Trimming took off 5 bases at V and 2 bases at J, with 15 bases between the two ends.

The rearrangement joins TRBV5-1 to TRBJ2-3, with 9 nucleotides matching TRBD1. With V trimmed by 5 bases and J by 4 bases, 11 bases remained unmatched. CDR1 SGHRS and CDR2 YFSETQ come from the germline V gene. The CDR3 length is 16 residues. The CDR3 spells CASSIGTGSMADTQYF. The CDR3 DNA reads TGCGCCAGCAGTATAGGGACAGGGAGCATGGCAGATACGCAGTATTTT.

Only a few counts were recorded for this clonotype. The chain uses TRBV7-8 and TRBJ2-3, with 7 bases matching TRBD1. The CDR3 has 15 amino acids. Germline CDR1 is SGHVS and CDR2 is FQNEAQ. V was pared by 1 base and J by 4 bases, with 5 bases of the junction left unmatched. CDR3 sequence (DNA): TGTGCCAGCAGCTTAGAAGGGGGCGCGCCAGATACGCAGTATTTT. Translating it yields CASSLEGGAPDTQYF.

The CDR3 here is CASSLGQTLNQPQHF. The CDR3 DNA reads TGCGCCAGCAGCTTGGGACAGACCCTCAATCAGCCCCAGCATTTT. The chain is built from TRBV5-1 and TRBJ1-5; weak D call: TRBD1 (5 bases). This CDR3 contains 15 residues. V was shortened by 0 bases and J by 3 bases, with 10 bases between the two germline ends. Germline values: CDR1 SGHRS, CDR2 YFSETQ. The whole variable domain, remainder taken from reference TRBV5-1 and TRBJ1-5, is KAGVTQTPRYLIKTRGQQVTLSCSPISGHRSVSWYQQTPGQGLQFLFEYFSETQRNKGNFPGRFSGRQFSNSRSEMNVSTLELGDSALYLCASSLGQTLNQPQHFGDGTRLSIL.

This clonotype was observed a single time. The chain joins TRBV20-1 to TRBJ1-2; no definite D call. V lost 0 bases and J lost 2, with 7 bases in between. The CDR3 totals 13 residues. Per the germline V gene, CDR1 is DFQATT and CDR2 is SNEGSKA (reference sequence). For the CDR3, the DNA is TGCAGTGCTAGAGATACCAGCAACTATGGCTACACCTTC. Encoded protein: CSARDTSNYGYTF.

This clonotype was seen a handful of times. This sequence joins TRBV7-2 and TRBJ1-4, with unresolved D. The length of the CDR3 is 12 residues. Germline loops: CDR1 SGHTA, CDR2 FQGNSA. Trimming left V 0 bases short and J 10 bases short, with 6 bases between. The CDR3 loop is CASSLARGKLFF. The CDR3 region has the DNA TGTGCCAGCAGCTTAGCTCGGGGAAAACTGTTTTTT. Drawing the rest from reference TRBV7-2 and TRBJ1-4, the complete variable domain is GAGVSQSPSNKVTEKGKDVELRCDPISGHTALYWYRQSLGQGLEFLIYFQGNSAPDKSGLPSDRFSAERTGGSVSTLTIQRTQQEDSAVYLCASSLARGKLFFGSGTQLSVL.

There are a few counts of this clonotype. This sequence joins TRBV5-1 and TRBJ1-1; D might be TRBD1 (5 bases). This CDR3 spans 16 amino acids. CDR1 and CDR2 (germline): SGHRS, YFSETQ. Deletions cut 5 bases from V and 0 bases from J, with 17 bases between. In DNA form, the CDR3 reads TGCGCCAGCAGGGCCCTCCCGGGGCCGGTGAACACTGAAGCTTTCTTT. Encoded protein: CASRALPGPVNTEAFF.

This clonotype has a handful of counts. CDR3 nucleotide sequence: TGTGCCAGCAGTGAATCCGGGACAGGGATGGCTTCTGGGGCCAACGTCCTGACTTTC. It codes for CASSESGTGMASGANVLTF. This rearrangement joins TRBV6-1 to TRBJ2-6; 9 bases align to TRBD1. The CDR3 loop spans 19 amino acids. The junction had 9 bases not matched to a gene; V was cut back by 2 bases and J by 1 base. CDR1 is MNHNS and CDR2 is SASEGT in the germline V gene.